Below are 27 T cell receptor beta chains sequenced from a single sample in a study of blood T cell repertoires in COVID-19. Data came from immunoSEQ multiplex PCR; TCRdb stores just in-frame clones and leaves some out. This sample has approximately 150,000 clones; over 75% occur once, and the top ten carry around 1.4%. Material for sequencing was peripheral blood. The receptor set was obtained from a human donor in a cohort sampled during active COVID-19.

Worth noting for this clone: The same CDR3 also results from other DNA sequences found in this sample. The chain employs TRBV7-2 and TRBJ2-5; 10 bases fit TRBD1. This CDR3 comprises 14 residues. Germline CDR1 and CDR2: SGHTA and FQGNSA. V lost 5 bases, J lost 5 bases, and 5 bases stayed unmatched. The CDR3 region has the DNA TGTGCCAGCAGCCTGGGACAGGGGAGCGAGACCCAGTACTTC. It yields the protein CASSLGQGSETQYF.

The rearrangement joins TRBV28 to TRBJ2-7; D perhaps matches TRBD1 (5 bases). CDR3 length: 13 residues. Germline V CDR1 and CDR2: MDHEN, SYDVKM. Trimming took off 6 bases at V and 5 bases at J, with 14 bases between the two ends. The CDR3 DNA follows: TGTGCCAGCAGCAGCCAGGGTAACCACGAGCAGTACTTC. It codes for CASSSQGNHEQYF.

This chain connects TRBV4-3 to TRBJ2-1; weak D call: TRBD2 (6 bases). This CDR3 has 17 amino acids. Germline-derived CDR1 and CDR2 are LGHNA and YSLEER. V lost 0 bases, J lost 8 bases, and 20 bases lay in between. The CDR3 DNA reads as TGCGCCAGCAGCCAAGATTGGGGGGAGGCTAGCTGGTATGAGCAGTTCTTC. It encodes CASSQDWGEASWYEQFF.

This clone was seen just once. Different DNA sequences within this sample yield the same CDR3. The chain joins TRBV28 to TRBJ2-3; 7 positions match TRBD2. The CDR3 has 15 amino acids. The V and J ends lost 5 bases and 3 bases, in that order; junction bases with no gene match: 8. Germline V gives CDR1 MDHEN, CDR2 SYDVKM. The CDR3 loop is CASSLTGGGTDTQYF. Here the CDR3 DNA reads TGTGCCAGCAGTCTGACGGGAGGTGGGACAGATACGCAGTATTTT.

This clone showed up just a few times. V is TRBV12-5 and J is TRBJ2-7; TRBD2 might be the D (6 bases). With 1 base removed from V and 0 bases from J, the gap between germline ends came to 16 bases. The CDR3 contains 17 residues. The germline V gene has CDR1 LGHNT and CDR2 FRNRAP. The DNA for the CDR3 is TGTGCTAGTGGTTTGGATAGGGGAGGTTCTAGCTCCTACGAGCAGTACTTC. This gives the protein CASGLDRGGSSSYEQYF.

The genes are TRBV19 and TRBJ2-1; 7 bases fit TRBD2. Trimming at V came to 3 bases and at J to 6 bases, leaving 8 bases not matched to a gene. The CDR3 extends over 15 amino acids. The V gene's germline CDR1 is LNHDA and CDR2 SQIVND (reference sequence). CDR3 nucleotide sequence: TGTGCCAGTAGTATGGGGGGAGGGCCCTTCAATGAGCAGTTCTTC. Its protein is CASSMGGGPFNEQFF.

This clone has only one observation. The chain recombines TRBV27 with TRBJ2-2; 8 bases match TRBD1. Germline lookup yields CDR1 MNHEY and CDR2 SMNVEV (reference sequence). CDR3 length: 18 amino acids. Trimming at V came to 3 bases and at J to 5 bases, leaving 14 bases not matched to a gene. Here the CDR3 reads CASSLRVTGDGWTGELFF. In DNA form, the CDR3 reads TGTGCCAGCAGTTTGCGGGTGACAGGGGATGGGTGGACCGGGGAGCTGTTTTTT.

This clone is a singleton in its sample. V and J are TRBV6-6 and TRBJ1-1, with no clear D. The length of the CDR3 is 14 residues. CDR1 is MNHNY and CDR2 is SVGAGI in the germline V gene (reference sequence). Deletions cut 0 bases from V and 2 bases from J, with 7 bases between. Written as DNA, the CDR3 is TGTGCCAGCAGTTACTCGAGGGCCAACACTGAAGCTTTCTTT. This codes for CASSYSRANTEAFF.

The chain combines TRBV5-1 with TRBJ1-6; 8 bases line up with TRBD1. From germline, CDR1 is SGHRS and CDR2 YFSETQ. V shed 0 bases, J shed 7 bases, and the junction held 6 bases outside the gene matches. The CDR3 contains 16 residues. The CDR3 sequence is CASSLGTGFGNSPLHF. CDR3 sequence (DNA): TGCGCCAGCAGCTTGGGGACAGGGTTCGGAAATTCACCCCTCCACTTT. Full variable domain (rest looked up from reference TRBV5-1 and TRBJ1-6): KAGVTQTPRYLIKTRGQQVTLSCSPISGHRSVSWYQQTPGQGLQFLFEYFSETQRNKGNFPGRFSGRQFSNSRSEMNVSTLELGDSALYLCASSLGTGFGNSPLHFGNGTRLTVT.

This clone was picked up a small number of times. CDR3 DNA: TGTGCCAGCAGTTATCGACAGGCTTATGGCTACACCTTC. Encoded protein: CASSYRQAYGYTF. The chain uses TRBV6-5 and TRBJ1-2; D is perhaps TRBD1 (6 bases). Trimming stripped 3 bases from V and 5 bases from J, with 10 bases between. The CDR3 length is 13 residues. Germline V lookup: CDR1 MNHEY, CDR2 SVGAGI.

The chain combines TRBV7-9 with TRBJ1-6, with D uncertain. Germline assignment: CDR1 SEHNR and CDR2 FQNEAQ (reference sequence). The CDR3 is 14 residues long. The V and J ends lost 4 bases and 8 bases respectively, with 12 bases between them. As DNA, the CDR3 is TGTGCCAGCAGCTCCCGGGTCGCCTATTCACCCCTCCACTTT. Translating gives CASSSRVAYSPLHF.

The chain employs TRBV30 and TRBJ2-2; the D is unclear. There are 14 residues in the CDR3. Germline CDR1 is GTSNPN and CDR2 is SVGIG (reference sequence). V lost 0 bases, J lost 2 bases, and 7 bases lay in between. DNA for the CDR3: TGTGCCTGGAGTGTAGACTTCAACACCGGGGAGCTGTTTTTT. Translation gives CAWSVDFNTGELFF.

This CDR3 is CASSPAGQETQYF. In nucleotides, the CDR3 is TGTGCCAGTAGTCCGGCAGGGCAAGAGACCCAGTACTTC. The genes are TRBV19 and TRBJ2-5; D perhaps matches TRBD1 (5 bases). The CDR3 covers 13 residues. V lost 5 bases to trimming and J lost 2 bases, with 9 bases between them. Looked up from germline, CDR1 is LNHDA and CDR2 is SQIVND (reference sequence).

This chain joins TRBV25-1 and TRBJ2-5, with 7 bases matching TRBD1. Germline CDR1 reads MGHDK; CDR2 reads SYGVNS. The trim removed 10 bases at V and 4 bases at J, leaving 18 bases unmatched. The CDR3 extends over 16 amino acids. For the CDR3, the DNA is TGTGCCACCAGCCCTGGAACAGGGGTAAGGGGAGAGACCCAGTACTTC. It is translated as CATSPGTGVRGETQYF.

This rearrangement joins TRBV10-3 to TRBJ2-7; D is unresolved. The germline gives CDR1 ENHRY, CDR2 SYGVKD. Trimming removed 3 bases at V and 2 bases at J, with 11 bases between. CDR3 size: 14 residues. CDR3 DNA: TGTGCCATCAGTGAAGATTGGCGGACCTACGAGCAGTACTTC. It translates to CAISEDWRTYEQYF.

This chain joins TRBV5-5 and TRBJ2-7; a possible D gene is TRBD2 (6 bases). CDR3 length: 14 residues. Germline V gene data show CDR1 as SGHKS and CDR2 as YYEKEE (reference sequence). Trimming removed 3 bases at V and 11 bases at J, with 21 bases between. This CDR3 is CASSSYGAAGSEYF. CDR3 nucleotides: TGTGCCAGCAGCTCCTATGGGGCCGCGGGAAGTGAGTACTTC.

The CDR3 region is CAWSVLLASTDTQYF. In nucleotides, the CDR3 is TGTGCCTGGAGTGTACTCCTCGCCAGCACAGATACGCAGTATTTT. The gene calls are TRBV30 and TRBJ2-3; D uncertain. V was cut by 0 bases and J by 0 bases, with 10 bases left in between. CDR1 is GTSNPN, CDR2 SVGIG, per germline (reference sequence). CDR3 length equals 15 residues. Based on the CDR3 plus reference TRBV30 and TRBJ2-3, the full variable domain is SQTIHQWPATLVQPVGSPLSLECTVEGTSNPNLYWYRQAAGRGLQLLFYSVGIGQISSEVPQNLSASRPQDRQFILSSKKLLLSDSGFYLCAWSVLLASTDTQYFGPGTRLTVL.

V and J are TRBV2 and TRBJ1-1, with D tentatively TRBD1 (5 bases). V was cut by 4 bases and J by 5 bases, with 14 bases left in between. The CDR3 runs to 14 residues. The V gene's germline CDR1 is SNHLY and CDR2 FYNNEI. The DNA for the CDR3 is TGTGCCAGCAGTGCTTTGGCAGGGTGGACTGAAGCTTTCTTT. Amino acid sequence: CASSALAGWTEAFF. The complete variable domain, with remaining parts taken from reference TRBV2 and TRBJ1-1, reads EPEVTQTPSHQVTQMGQEVILRCVPISNHLYFYWYRQILGQKVEFLVSFYNNEISEKSEIFDDQFSVERPDGSNFTLKIRSTKLEDSAMYFCASSALAGWTEAFFGQGTRLTVV.

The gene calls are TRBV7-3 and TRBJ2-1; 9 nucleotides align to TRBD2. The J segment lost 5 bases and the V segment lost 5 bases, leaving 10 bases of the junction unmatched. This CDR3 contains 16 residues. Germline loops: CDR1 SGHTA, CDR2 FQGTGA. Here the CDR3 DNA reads TGTGCCAGCAGCGCCAGCGGGAGGTACGACAACAATGAGCAGTTCTTC. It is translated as CASSASGRYDNNEQFF.

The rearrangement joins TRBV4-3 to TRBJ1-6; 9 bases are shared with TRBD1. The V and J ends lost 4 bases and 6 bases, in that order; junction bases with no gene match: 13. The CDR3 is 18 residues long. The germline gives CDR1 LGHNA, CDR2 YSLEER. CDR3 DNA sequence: TGCGCCAGCAGCCGGGGCTTTGACAGGGGGAAAGCTAATTCACCCCTCCACTTT. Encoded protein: CASSRGFDRGKANSPLHF.

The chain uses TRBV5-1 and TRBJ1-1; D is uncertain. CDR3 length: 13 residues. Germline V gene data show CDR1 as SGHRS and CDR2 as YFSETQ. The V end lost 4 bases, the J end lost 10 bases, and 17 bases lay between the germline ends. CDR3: CASSRDTSEGAFF. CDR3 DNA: TGCGCCAGCAGCCGGGATACAAGCGAAGGAGCTTTCTTT.

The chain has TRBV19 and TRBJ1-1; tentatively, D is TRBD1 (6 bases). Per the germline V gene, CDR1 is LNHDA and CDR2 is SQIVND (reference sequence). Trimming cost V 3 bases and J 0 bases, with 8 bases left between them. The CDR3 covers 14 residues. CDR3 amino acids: CASSMGHLNTEAFF. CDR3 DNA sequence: TGTGCCAGTAGTATGGGACACTTGAACACTGAAGCTTTCTTT.

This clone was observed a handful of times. The CDR3 region has the DNA TGTGCCAGCAGCCGCCTGGCGGGAGGGGACGGGGAGCTGTTTTTT. It encodes CASSRLAGGDGELFF. V usage is TRBV11-3 and J usage is TRBJ2-2, with 9 nucleotides matching TRBD2. Trimming at V came to 5 bases and at J to 7 bases, leaving 8 bases not matched to a gene. Germline loops: CDR1 SGHNT, CDR2 YENEEA. This CDR3 spans 15 amino acids.

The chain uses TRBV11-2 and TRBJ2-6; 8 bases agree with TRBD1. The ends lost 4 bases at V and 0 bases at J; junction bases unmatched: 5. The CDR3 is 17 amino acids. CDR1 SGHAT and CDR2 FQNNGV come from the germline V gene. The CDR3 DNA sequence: TGTGCCAGCAGCTCCCAGGGGGCGAGCTCTGGGGCCAACGTCCTGACTTTC. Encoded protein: CASSSQGASSGANVLTF.

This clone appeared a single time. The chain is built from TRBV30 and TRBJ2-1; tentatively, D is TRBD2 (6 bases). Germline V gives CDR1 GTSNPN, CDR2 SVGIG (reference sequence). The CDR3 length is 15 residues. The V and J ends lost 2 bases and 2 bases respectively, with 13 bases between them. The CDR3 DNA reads TGTGCCTGGAGTAGGGGACTGCCACCCTACAATGAGCAGTTCTTC. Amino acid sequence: CAWSRGLPPYNEQFF.

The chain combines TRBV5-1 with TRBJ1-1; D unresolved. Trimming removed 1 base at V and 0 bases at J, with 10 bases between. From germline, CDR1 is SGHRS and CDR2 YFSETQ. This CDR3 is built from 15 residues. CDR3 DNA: TGCGCCAGCAGCTTGACAGCGGGCATGAACACTGAAGCTTTCTTT. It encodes CASSLTAGMNTEAFF.

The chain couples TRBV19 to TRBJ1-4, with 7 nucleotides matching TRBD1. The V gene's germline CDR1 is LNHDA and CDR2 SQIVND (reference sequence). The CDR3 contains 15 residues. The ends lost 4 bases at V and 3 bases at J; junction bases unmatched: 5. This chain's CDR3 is CASSRDRAANEKLFF. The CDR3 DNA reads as TGTGCCAGTAGTAGAGACAGGGCGGCTAATGAAAAACTGTTTTTT.